What follows are 2 T cell receptor beta chains derived from one specimen sequenced in a study of cytomegalovirus exposure and HLA in healthy donors. The primer mix had 60 Vbeta and 13 Jbeta primers. Profiled with immunoSEQ multiplex PCR; TCRdb holds only in-frame clones, not every one. Altogether around 140,000 clones are present, 75% to 90% being singletons, with the ten largest covering less than 3.5%. The specimen was PBMCs. The receptor source for this set is a woman in her twenties or thirties in good health and CMV-seronegative.

There are a few counts of this clone. This rearrangement joins TRBV7-9 to TRBJ2-7; D gene unclear. CDR3 length equals 12 residues. V was cut by 3 bases and J by 3 bases, with 6 bases left in between. CDR1 and CDR2 (germline): SEHNR, FQNEAQ (reference sequence). The CDR3 loop reads CASSFRFYEQYF. CDR3 sequence (DNA): TGTGCCAGCAGCTTTCGGTTCTACGAGCAGTACTTC.

The chain links TRBV7-8 to TRBJ1-2; the match to TRBD1 covers 8 bases. CDR1 and CDR2 (germline): SGHVS, FQNEAQ. Trimming removed 5 bases from V and 8 bases from J; junction bases left unmatched: 7. The CDR3 consists of 13 residues. The DNA for the CDR3 is TGTGCCAGCAGCAACCAGGGGGCGCGAGGCTACACCTTC. Translated, it gives CASSNQGARGYTF.